The source of this TCR beta chain is a study of cytomegalovirus exposure and HLA in healthy donors. Study outcomes and limitations: Researchers counted roughly 150 TCR beta chains as cytomegalovirus-associated. Accurate prediction of HLA-A and HLA-B alleles (for most subjects) was reportedly achieved from TCR beta sequences. Later analysis demonstrated an association between a missense DCLRE1C variant and TCR beta V- and J-gene trimming.

Looked up from germline, CDR1 is MNHEY and CDR2 is SVGAGI. This CDR3 has 13 residues. V was clipped by 6 bases and J by 6 bases, with 13 bases between them. The donors gave bone marrow, and they were healthy. For this clone: Its antigen is unknown.

Primers for the PCR totalled 60 Vbeta and 13 Jbeta. Clones were read by immunoSEQ multiplex PCR, and TCRdb kept only the in-frame ones, dropping some. The sample contains fewer than 250,000 clones, roughly 79% of which appear only once. Sequenced input: PBMCs. The sequence came from a male donor in good health and CMV-seronegative. V and J are TRBV6-5 and TRBJ2-3, with a tentative D call TRBD2 (5 bases). The CDR3 DNA reads as TGTGCCAGCAGGCTCCCACTAGGTGATACGCAGTATTTT. It encodes CASRLPLGDTQYF.